The 21 T cell receptor beta chains below all came from one sample that was sequenced in a study of T cells in Graves' hyperthyroidism and ophthalmopathy. TCR beta CDR3 region amplification was performed from RNA transcripts. HTBI primers were the set used in a first-round RT-PCR of the TCR CDR3. Using its own MiXCR run on the multiplex PCR reads, TCRdb lists one record per CDR3 protein. The sample has 300,000 to 400,000 distinct CDR3 sequences; 21% are singletons. The sample comprised blood. The receptors shown here come from a woman aged 45 to 65 with Graves' hyperthyroidism.

The chain combines TRBV6-2 or TRBV6-3 with TRBJ1-5; 8 nucleotides agree with TRBD1. The trim removed 7 bases at V and 2 bases at J, leaving 7 bases unmatched. Germline lookup yields CDR1 MNHEY and CDR2 SVGEGT. This CDR3 is built from 15 residues. The CDR3 DNA is TGTGCCAGCACCGAGGGACAGGCGGGCAATCAGCCCCAGCATTTT. It specifies CASTEGQAGNQPQHF.

This clonotype was observed at least ten times. The V call is TRBV6-2 or TRBV6-3, the J call TRBJ2-3; no clear D gene. CDR3 size: 12 residues. Germline loops: CDR1 MNHEY, CDR2 SVGEGT. The V gene lost 6 bases and the J gene lost 0 bases, with 4 bases spanning the gap. The CDR3 DNA reads TGTGCCAGCAGGGTAAGCACAGATACGCAGTATTTT. It encodes CASRVSTDTQYF.

This sequence joins TRBV5-1 and TRBJ1-2; 8 nucleotides match TRBD1. Trimming cost V 1 base and J 6 bases; bases outside gene matches: 14. Germline CDR1 reads SGHRS; CDR2 reads YFSETQ. CDR3 length: 17 amino acids. The CDR3: CASSLRAGGAAGDGYTF. The CDR3 DNA reads as TGCGCCAGCAGCTTGAGGGCAGGGGGCGCGGCAGGAGATGGCTACACCTTC.

In this sample, this clonotype turned up many times. The chain combines TRBV5-1 with TRBJ2-7; the match to TRBD2 covers 13 bases. J lost 4 bases, V lost 0 bases, and 1 base had no gene match. Germline CDR1 and CDR2: SGHRS and YFSETQ. The CDR3 totals 15 residues. This CDR3 reads CASSLETSGGYEQYF. CDR3 nucleotides: TGCGCCAGCAGCTTGGAGACTAGCGGGGGGTACGAGCAGTACTTC.

This sequence joins TRBV20-1 and TRBJ1-2; the D gene is possibly TRBD1 (5 bases). Trimming removed 6 bases at V and 2 bases at J, with 13 bases between. CDR3 length: 13 amino acids. In germline, CDR1 is DFQATT, CDR2 SNEGSKA (reference sequence). The CDR3 reads CSAGTIENYGYTF. CDR3 nucleotide sequence: TGCAGTGCCGGGACTATTGAGAACTATGGCTACACCTTC.

The gene calls are TRBV5-6 and TRBJ2-7; D perhaps matches TRBD2 (5 bases). The V end lost 4 bases, the J end lost 5 bases, and 16 bases lay between the germline ends. The V gene's germline CDR1 is SGHDT and CDR2 YYEEEE. The CDR3 extends over 14 amino acids. The CDR3, as DNA: TGTGCCAGCAGCGTAGGTCAGAATAGCGACGAGCAGTACTTC. Translating it yields CASSVGQNSDEQYF.

This clonotype was seen more than once but under ten times. J is TRBJ1-3 and V is TRBV9; D is ambiguous. CDR3 length equals 15 residues. V lost 4 bases and J 0 bases, leaving 11 bases between the germline ends. Germline values: CDR1 SGDLS, CDR2 YYNGEE. The CDR3 loop reads CASSLDGYSGNTIYF. CDR3 bases: TGTGCCAGCAGCTTGGACGGATACTCTGGAAACACCATATATTTT.

At least ten counts were recorded for this clonotype. The CDR3 region is CASTEGYGYTF. The DNA of the CDR3 is TGTGCCAGCACGGAGGGCTATGGCTACACCTTC. This rearrangement joins TRBV7-9 to TRBJ1-2; the D is unclear. Trimming pared 7 bases from V and 4 bases from J, leaving 7 bases between. This CDR3 region has 11 residues. Germline CDR1 SEHNR, CDR2 FQNEAQ (reference sequence).

The V and J genes are TRBV30 and TRBJ1-1, with TRBD1 matching 8 bases. Germline CDR1 reads GTSNPN; CDR2 reads SVGIG (reference sequence). The CDR3 is 13 amino acids. J lost 2 bases, V lost 7 bases, and 6 bases had no gene match. CDR3 nucleotides: TGTGCCTACCCAGGGGGCAGTAACACTGAAGCTTTCTTT. Translated, it gives CAYPGGSNTEAFF.

The chain employs TRBV20-1 and TRBJ1-2, with no clear D. The germline gives CDR1 DFQATT, CDR2 SNEGSKA (reference sequence). This CDR3 has 14 amino acids. Trimming stripped 1 base from V and 2 bases from J, with 11 bases between. CDR3 DNA: TGCAGTGCTAGAGTAAGGCCCCCCAACTATGGCTACACCTTC. Its protein product is CSARVRPPNYGYTF.

This chain joins TRBV2 and TRBJ2-3; D remains ambiguous. The CDR3 runs 13 residues. V dropped 11 bases and J dropped 0 bases, with 12 bases sitting between them. Per the germline V gene, CDR1 is SNHLY and CDR2 is FYNNEI. CDR3: CASGAFSTDTQYF. CDR3 in DNA: TGTGCCTCGGGCGCCTTTAGCACAGATACGCAGTATTTT.

This clonotype was counted ten times or more. The chain is built from TRBV5-1 and TRBJ1-1, with 7 nucleotides matching TRBD1. The ends lost 2 bases at V and 2 bases at J; junction bases unmatched: 12. Germline CDR1 SGHRS, CDR2 YFSETQ. The CDR3 has 17 residues. The CDR3 DNA sequence: TGCGCCAGCAGCTTCGGTGGTGGAGGGGGCCGAAACACTGAAGCTTTCTTT. This gives the protein CASSFGGGGGRNTEAFF.

In its sample, this clonotype was seen many times. The chain uses TRBV6-1 and TRBJ2-1; 11 bases fit TRBD2. CDR3 length: 16 amino acids. V shed 6 bases and J 7 bases; nucleotides not matched to a gene: 11. In germline, CDR1 is MNHNS, CDR2 SASEGT. The CDR3 region is CASSPRWLAGGNEQFF. As DNA, the CDR3 is TGTGCCAGCAGCCCCCGGTGGCTAGCGGGAGGAAATGAGCAGTTCTTC.

The table lists this clonotype with a few counts. A much larger clone is a single base away; this may be a read error. This chain links TRBV18 with TRBJ2-1; 9 bases line up with TRBD1. J lost 8 bases, V lost 3 bases, and 8 bases had no gene match. Germline V gene sequence: CDR1 KGHSH, CDR2 LQKENI. CDR3 size: 15 residues. As DNA, the CDR3 is TGTGCCAGCTCACCTGGGACAGGGATTTACGATGAGCAGTTCTTC. Translation gives CASSPGTGIYDEQFF. Drawing the rest from reference TRBV18 and TRBJ2-1, the complete variable domain is NAGVMQNPRHLVRRRGQEARLRCSPMKGHSHVYWYRQLPEEGLKFMVYLQKENIIDESGMPKERFSAEFPKEGPSILRIQQVVRGDSAAYFCASSPGTGIYDEQFFGPGTRLTVL.

The chain recombines TRBV19 with TRBJ1-1; possible D gene TRBD1, 5 bases. There are 15 residues in the CDR3. V gave up 1 base and J gave up 5 bases, with 14 bases separating them. Germline values: CDR1 LNHDA, CDR2 SQIVND (reference sequence). The CDR3 region has the DNA TGTGCCAGTAGTATAGCGGAGGGGAAGAGGACTGAAGCTTTCTTT. Protein product: CASSIAEGKRTEAFF.

This chain links TRBV6-1 with TRBJ1-2; the match to TRBD1 covers 9 bases. The CDR3 extends over 15 amino acids. Losses at the gene ends were 5 bases for V and 2 bases for J; bases not matched to a gene: 6. From germline, CDR1 is MNHNS and CDR2 SASEGT. The CDR3 nucleotides read TGTGCCAGCAGTCGATACAGGGGGCAGAACTATGGCTACACCTTC. Translation: CASSRYRGQNYGYTF.

J is TRBJ2-3 and V is TRBV20-1, with D maybe TRBD2 (6 bases). V shed 1 base and J shed 2 bases, with 10 bases lying between them. The CDR3 loop spans 14 amino acids. Per the germline V gene, CDR1 is DFQATT and CDR2 is SNEGSKA (reference sequence). CDR3 region: CSARGGVLTDTQYF. As DNA, the CDR3 is TGCAGTGCTAGAGGCGGGGTGCTCACAGATACGCAGTATTTT.

Concerning this clonotype itself: Germline is not matched at one junction end, which may reflect a read error. The chain recombines TRBV5-1 with TRBJ2-7; D not certain. CDR1 is SGHRS and CDR2 is YFSETQ in the germline V gene. This CDR3 has 13 amino acids. This chain's CDR3 is CASSLTVSDEQYF. CDR3 coding DNA: TGCGCCAGCAGCTTGACCGTCTCCGACGAGCAGTACTTC.

This clonotype was picked up many times. The chain is built from TRBV6-1 and TRBJ1-2; tentative D call: TRBD1 (5 bases). The V end lost 3 bases, the J end lost 8 bases, and 13 bases lay between the germline ends. The CDR3 covers 13 residues. Germline V gives CDR1 MNHNS, CDR2 SASEGT. In DNA form, the CDR3 reads TGTGCCAGCAGTGATCCGGGGGGGATCGGCTACACCTTC. Encoded protein: CASSDPGGIGYTF.

There are many counts of this clonotype. The chain recombines TRBV11-2 with TRBJ2-1; D is unclear. Germline loops: CDR1 SGHAT, CDR2 FQNNGV. With 1 base removed from V and 10 bases from J, the gap between germline ends came to 17 bases. The CDR3 is 15 amino acids. The CDR3 region is CASSLAWLPSPEQFF. The CDR3 bases are TGTGCCAGCAGCTTAGCATGGCTTCCCTCGCCCGAGCAGTTCTTC.

This clonotype was detected many times. CDR3 in DNA: TGTGCCAGCAGTAGGACAGTTGATGATACGCAGTATTTT. Translation: CASSRTVDDTQYF. The genes are TRBV2 and TRBJ2-3; a possible D gene is TRBD1 (6 bases). The CDR3 is 13 residues long. The germline gives CDR1 SNHLY, CDR2 FYNNEI. The V end was cut by 5 bases, the J end by 6 bases, with 12 bases between.